The source of this T cell receptor (beta chain) is a study of breast tumors, draining lymph nodes, adjacent tissues. Breast cancer patients provided tissue from their axillary draining lymph nodes. Per germline, CDR1 SGHDN and CDR2 FVKESK. The CDR3 has 14 amino acids. Trimming took off 8 bases at V and 1 base at J, with 13 bases between the two ends. Via MiXCR, TCRdb re-called the multiplex PCR reads, giving one row per CDR3 protein. Among some 170,000 distinct CDR3 sequences, around 35% were seen once, and the ten largest hold around 4%. Notes on this clonotype: Its antigen is as yet unknown.

Study observations and caveats: Tumor and nontumor repertoires were significantly more similar in luminal-like than in basal-like breast cancer. Data only fit, rather than demonstrated, lymph node origin of most tumor T cells. Compared with lymph nodes, tumors were less diverse; compared with nontumor tissue, more.

J is TRBJ2-3 and V is TRBV14, with no clear D. What was sequenced was axillary lymph node tissue. The sequence was collected from a female donor with breast cancer. Some clones in this sample may be carry-over from other donors' samples. CDR3: CASHRAWGTDTQYF. The CDR3 nucleotides are TGTGCCAGCCACCGGGCCTGGGGCACAGATACGCAGTATTTT.